One TCR beta chain is described in this entry. As yet, its antigen is unknown. TCRdb called the reads again in MiXCR, with one record for every CDR3 protein. Seen here are 450,000 to 550,000 distinct CDR3 sequences, 16% observed once, and the top ten hold more than 20%. These data belong to a study of T cell repertoires in cytomegalovirus infection. The CDR3 is 13 residues long. V lost 2 bases, J lost 8 bases, and 10 bases lay in between. Germline CDR1 SEHNR, CDR2 FQNEAQ (reference sequence). General study points: Dominating the ex vivo response were HLA-C-restricted CMV-specific TCR beta clonotypes.

This receptor was taken from a human donor in good health (CMV status not recorded). Some clones in this sample may be carry-over from other donors' samples. The rearrangement uses TRBV7-9 and TRBJ2-4, with D unresolved. The sequencing sample was made of CD8+ T cells from PBMCs. CDR3 coding DNA: TGTGCCAGCAGCTTAAAAAGGGAAGACATTCAGTACTTC. It encodes CASSLKREDIQYF.